This TCR beta chain was retrieved from a study of shared clonotypes between healthy human individuals. Healthy and HIV-negative, the adult donors had no recent acute infections or vaccinations. Genomic DNA belonging to each subset was distributed in equal measure over several immunoSEQ plates. Assay: immunoSEQ multiplex PCR; the TCRdb copy retains only in-frame clones and omits some. Of more than 2 million clones listed, more than 90% were seen once; the top ten hold more than 0.1%. V shed 10 bases, J shed 5 bases, and the junction held 24 bases outside the gene matches. The CDR3 is 18 amino acids. From germline, CDR1 is MRHNA and CDR2 SNTAGT. Points from the study as a whole: Larger richness was generally estimated for naive than memory subsets.

Worth noting for this clone: What it binds is unknown.

The clonotype comes from a man aged 18-30 years in good health. The sequencing sample was made of naive CD4+ T cells sorted from blood. Documented subset: CD45RA+ positively selected. V gene TRBV6-4 combines with J gene TRBJ1-1; TRBD1 aligns across 8 bases. The CDR3 reads CANSPRTGGSWGRTEAFF. Written as DNA, the CDR3 is TGTGCCAACTCGCCGAGAACAGGGGGATCGTGGGGAAGAACTGAAGCTTTCTTT.